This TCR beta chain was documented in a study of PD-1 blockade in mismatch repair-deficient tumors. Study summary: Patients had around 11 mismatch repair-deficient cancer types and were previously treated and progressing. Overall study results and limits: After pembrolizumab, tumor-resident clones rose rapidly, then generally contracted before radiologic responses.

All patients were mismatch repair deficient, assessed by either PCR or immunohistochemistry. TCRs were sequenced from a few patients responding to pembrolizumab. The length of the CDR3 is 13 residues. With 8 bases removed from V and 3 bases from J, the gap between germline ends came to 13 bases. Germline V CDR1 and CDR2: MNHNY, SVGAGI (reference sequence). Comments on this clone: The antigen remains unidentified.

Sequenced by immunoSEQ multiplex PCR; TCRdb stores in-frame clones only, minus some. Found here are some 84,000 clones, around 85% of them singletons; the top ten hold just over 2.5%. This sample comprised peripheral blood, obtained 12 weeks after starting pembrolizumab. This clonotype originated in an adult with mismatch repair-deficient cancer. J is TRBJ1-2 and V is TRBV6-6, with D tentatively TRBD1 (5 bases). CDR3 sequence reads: CASEAWGDYGYTF. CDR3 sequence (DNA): TGTGCCAGCGAGGCTTGGGGGGACTATGGCTACACCTTC.